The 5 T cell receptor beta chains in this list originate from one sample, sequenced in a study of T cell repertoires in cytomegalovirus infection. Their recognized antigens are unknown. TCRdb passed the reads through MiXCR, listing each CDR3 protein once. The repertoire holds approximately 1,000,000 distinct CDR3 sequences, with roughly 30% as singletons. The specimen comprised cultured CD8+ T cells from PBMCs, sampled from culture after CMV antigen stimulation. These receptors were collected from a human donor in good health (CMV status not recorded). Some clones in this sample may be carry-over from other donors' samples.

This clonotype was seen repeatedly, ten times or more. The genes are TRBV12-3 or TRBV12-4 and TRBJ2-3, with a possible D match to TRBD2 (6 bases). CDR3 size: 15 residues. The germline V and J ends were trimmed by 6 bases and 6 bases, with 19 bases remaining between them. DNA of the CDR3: TGTGCCAGCAGCCCCTCCCTCGCGGGGTTTGATACGCAGTATTTT. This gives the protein CASSPSLAGFDTQYF.

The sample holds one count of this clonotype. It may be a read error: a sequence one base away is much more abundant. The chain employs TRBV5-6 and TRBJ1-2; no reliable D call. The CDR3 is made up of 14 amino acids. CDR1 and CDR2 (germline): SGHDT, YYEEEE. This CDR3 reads CASSYLRPKYGYTF. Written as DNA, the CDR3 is TGTGCCAGCAGCTATCTAAGGCCTAAGTATGGCTACACCTTC.

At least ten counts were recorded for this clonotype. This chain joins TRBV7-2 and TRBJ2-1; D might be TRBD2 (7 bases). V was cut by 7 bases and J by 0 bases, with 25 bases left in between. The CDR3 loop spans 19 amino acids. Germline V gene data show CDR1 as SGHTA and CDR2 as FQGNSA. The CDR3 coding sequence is TGTGCCAGCATGGCCCGAGGGGGGGCAGTAATAAGCTCCTACAATGAGCAGTTCTTC. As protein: CASMARGGAVISSYNEQFF.

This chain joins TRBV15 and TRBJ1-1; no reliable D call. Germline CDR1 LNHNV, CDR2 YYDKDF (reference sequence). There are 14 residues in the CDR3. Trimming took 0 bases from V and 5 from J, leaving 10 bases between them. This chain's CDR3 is CATSRDRSATEAFF. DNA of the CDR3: TGTGCCACCAGCAGAGATCGTTCGGCAACTGAAGCTTTCTTT.

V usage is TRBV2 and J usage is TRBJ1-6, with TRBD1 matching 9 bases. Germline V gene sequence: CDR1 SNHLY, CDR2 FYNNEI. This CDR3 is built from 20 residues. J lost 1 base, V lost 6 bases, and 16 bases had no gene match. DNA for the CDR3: TGTGCCAGCAGGTTTTTAGGACAGGGGCTCGGAAGGTCCTATAATTCACCCCTCCACTTT. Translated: CASRFLGQGLGRSYNSPLHF.